These T cell receptor beta chains were read from a single sample in a study of cytomegalovirus exposure and HLA in healthy donors. This table comes from immunoSEQ multiplex PCR, and its TCRdb copy is limited to in-frame clones, with some not included. Of over 95,000 clones listed, about 61% are singletons. The sequenced material came from PBMCs. All receptors come from a man aged 18 to 29 in good health and CMV-seropositive. The conserved cysteine and the conserved F or W are not part of the CDR3 here. Fields, in order: J gene, V gene, CDR3 protein.

>TRBJ1-5|TRBV5-1
ASSLYPGLNQPQH
>TRBJ1-4|TRBV19
ASSTTQTSGEKLF
>TRBJ2-3|TRBV5-1
ASSTETGGVDTQY
>TRBJ2-3|TRBV4-1
ASSQVWTSGGTDTQY
>TRBJ1-3|TRBV2
ASSQTGTPDTIY
>TRBJ2-7|TRBV7-9
ASSTRQGDSYEQY
>TRBJ2-1|TRBV6-6
ASSYTGDEQF
>TRBJ2-5|TRBV9
ASSVHLGVQETQY
>TRBJ1-2|TRBV28
ASSLQRVFYGYT
>TRBJ1-4|TRBV5-6
ASSLVGSQTGTGARKLF
>TRBJ2-3|TRBV4-1
ASSQLAGVSTDTQY
>TRBJ1-4|TRBV28
ASSFDQAAYEKLF
>TRBJ1-2|TRBV6-5
ASSYRGTPGGYT
>TRBJ2-2|TRBV5-1
ASSLEVRGDTGELF
>TRBJ1-4|TRBV15
ATSRDQGATNEKLF
>TRBJ2-7|TRBV5-1
ASSLDTSGGREQY
>TRBJ1-2|TRBV29-1
SVSSDRVYGYT
>TRBJ1-4|TRBV28
ASSQLPGQGNEKLF
>TRBJ2-2|TRBV19
ASSITLFTGELF
>TRBJ1-4|TRBV25-1
ARLGTGQDEKLF
>TRBJ1-1|TRBV6-5
ASSYSWQGNTEAF
>TRBJ2-3|TRBV27
ASTSHLRTDTQY
>TRBJ1-1|TRBV6-5
ASRQTPGGLAEAF
>TRBJ1-2|TRBV2
AMLQGAGGYT
>TRBJ1-4|TRBV9
ASSLRDSKGKLF
>TRBJ1-4|TRBV30
AWNRQGAQGTNEKLF
>TRBJ2-7|TRBV19
ASSKVGGYEQY
>TRBJ1-4|TRBV30
SFGLGQGAANEKLF
>TRBJ2-7|TRBV16
ASGGQGMREQY
>TRBJ1-2|TRBV28
ASNPGGVYGYT
>TRBJ2-1|TRBV4-1
ASRYNRDRGNEQF
>TRBJ2-1|TRBV5-1
ASSLGLAGRNEQF
>TRBJ2-7|TRBV7-3
ASSWGLASY
>TRBJ2-3|TRBV5-1
ASSLETARGALKQY
>TRBJ2-4|TRBV27
ASSSLRGGNIQY
>TRBJ2-1|TRBV15
ATSRDYGTGSYNEQF
>TRBJ2-1|TRBV7-2
ASSLAGLAGKDEQF
>TRBJ2-3|TRBV6-1
ASSEALAGGPYTQY
>TRBJ1-2|TRBV5-4
ASSRDTHTGYT
>TRBJ2-1|TRBV7-9
ASSPMRGASYNEQF
>TRBJ2-7|TRBV5-6
ASSQRGPGPRYEQY
>TRBJ2-3|TRBV15
ATSRVADTQY
>TRBJ2-7|TRBV5-1
ASSLKTGETYEQY
>TRBJ2-2|TRBV4-2
ASSSGFRGDTGELF
>TRBJ1-1|TRBV5-1
ASSPQSLDTEAF
>TRBJ2-3|TRBV6-6
ASSLQDNTQY
>TRBJ2-2|TRBV11-2
ASSLGGAGRTGELF
>TRBJ2-3|TRBV20-1
SAGASDTQY
>TRBJ1-1|TRBV7-9
ASSLGDRVENTEAF
>TRBJ1-6|TRBV11-3
ASSLAGPGGVSYNSPLH